These 28 T cell receptor beta chains originate from one sample sequenced in a study of blood T cell repertoires in COVID-19. The protocol was immunoSEQ multiplex PCR, while the TCRdb copy is restricted to in-frame clones and leaves out a portion. The sample holds 250,000 to 350,000 clones, about 90% seen once. The sample comprised PBMCs or T cells enriched from blood (not recorded which). The receptors originated from a woman younger than 45 who had recovered from COVID-19.

In the case of this clone: Other DNA variants within this sample encode the same CDR3. The chain carries TRBV6-5 and TRBJ1-5, with TRBD1 matching over 8 bases. V shed 5 bases and J 6 bases; nucleotides not matched to a gene: 6. Germline V gene sequence: CDR1 MNHEY, CDR2 SVGAGI. CDR3 size: 14 residues. The CDR3 sequence: CASSRGTGGQPQHF. In nucleotides, the CDR3 is TGTGCCAGCAGTCGTGGGACAGGTGGTCAGCCCCAGCATTTT.

In regard to this clone: One end of the junction does not line up with germline, which may come from a read error. This chain connects TRBV5-1 to TRBJ1-1; D is perhaps TRBD1 (6 bases). The CDR3 is made up of 14 amino acids. CDR1 is SGHRS, CDR2 YFSETQ, per germline. The CDR3 region has the DNA TGCGCCAGCAGCTTGGATCCCAGGGGCCAGAACCTCCTCTTT. Translated, it gives CASSLDPRGQNLLF. Variable domain in full (rest from reference TRBV5-1 and TRBJ1-1): KAGVTQTPRYLIKTRGQQVTLSCSPISGHRSVSWYQQTPGQGLQFLFEYFSETQRNKGNFPGRFSGRQFSNSRSEMNVSTLELGDSALYLCASSLDPRGQNLLFGQGTRLTVV.

The J gene is TRBJ1-6, the V gene TRBV7-8, with TRBD1 matching 10 bases. V lost 5 bases to trimming and J lost 8 bases; unmatched junction nucleotides: 9. Germline values: CDR1 SGHVS, CDR2 FQNEAQ. The CDR3 spans 16 residues. The CDR3 loop reads CASSLGQGSWDSPLHF. CDR3 nucleotides: TGTGCCAGCAGCCTGGGACAGGGGAGTTGGGATTCACCCCTCCACTTT.

The gene calls are TRBV5-7 and TRBJ1-2, with 7 bases identical to TRBD1. TRBV5-7 is assigned to the ORF class and has an uncertain function. The CDR3 is made up of 16 amino acids. The ends lost 6 bases at V and 0 bases at J; junction bases unmatched: 11. The CDR3 sequence: CASKVRQGDTNYGYTF. Written as DNA, the CDR3 is TGTGCCAGCAAAGTGAGACAGGGTGACACTAACTATGGCTACACCTTC.

The genes are TRBV7-9 and TRBJ1-2; no definite D call. Germline V gene sequence: CDR1 SEHNR, CDR2 FQNEAQ (reference sequence). This CDR3 is built from 12 residues. Trimming took 2 bases from V and 4 from J, leaving 5 bases between them. CDR3 sequence: CASSLILYGYTF. The CDR3 DNA is TGTGCCAGCAGCTTAATCCTCTATGGCTACACCTTC.

The V and J genes are TRBV7-6 and TRBJ1-4; 7 nucleotides align to TRBD1. Germline V gives CDR1 SGHVS, CDR2 FNYEAQ. The CDR3 has 16 amino acids. Germline trimming cut 5 bases from V and 5 bases from J; bases unmatched to any gene: 11. The CDR3, as DNA: TGTGCCAGCAGCGCCCAACCCGGGACAGCAAATGAAAAACTGTTTTTT. It yields the protein CASSAQPGTANEKLFF.

J is TRBJ1-1 and V is TRBV7-6; D may be TRBD1 (5 bases). V lost 1 base and J 7 bases, leaving 10 bases between the germline ends. The CDR3 length is 13 residues. CDR1 is SGHVS, CDR2 FNYEAQ, per germline. The CDR3 DNA follows: TGTGCCAGCAGCTTAGGGATGACAGATGAAGCTTTCTTT. Its protein product is CASSLGMTDEAFF.

The chain carries TRBV19 and TRBJ1-2; 7 nucleotides agree with TRBD1. V gave up 5 bases and J gave up 2 bases; unmatched junction bases: 8. This CDR3 is 15 amino acids long. Germline lookup yields CDR1 LNHDA and CDR2 SQIVND (reference sequence). The CDR3 sequence is CASSDRTGPNYGYTF. CDR3 in DNA: TGTGCCAGTAGTGATCGGACAGGTCCCAACTATGGCTACACCTTC.

The V call is TRBV4-2, the J call TRBJ2-5; maybe TRBD2 (5 bases). The CDR3 spans 15 residues. Germline assignment: CDR1 LGHNA and CDR2 YNFKEQ. V lost 0 bases and J lost 2, with 10 bases in between. The CDR3, as DNA: TGTGCCAGCAGCCAAGAATACGGGGAACAAGAGACCCAGTACTTC. It translates to CASSQEYGEQETQYF.

The chain has TRBV24-1 and TRBJ2-1; 8 bases fit TRBD1. CDR3 size: 16 residues. The J segment lost 2 bases and the V segment lost 4 bases, leaving 6 bases of the junction unmatched. Germline CDR1 is KGHDR and CDR2 is SFDVKD. The CDR3 DNA reads TGTGCCACCAGTGAAACCGGGACAGGTACCTACAATGAGCAGTTCTTC. Encoded protein: CATSETGTGTYNEQFF.

The chain carries TRBV9 and TRBJ1-3; D unresolved. Germline-derived CDR1 and CDR2 are SGDLS and YYNGEE. Trimming took off 4 bases at V and 8 bases at J, with 10 bases between the two ends. The CDR3 sequence is 12 residues long. The CDR3 DNA sequence: TGTGCCAGCAGCCCTCAGGAGGACACCATATATTTT. Protein sequence: CASSPQEDTIYF.

The V call is TRBV2, the J call TRBJ2-5; a possible D gene is TRBD2 (6 bases). Trimming took off 3 bases at V and 1 base at J, with 6 bases between the two ends. The length of the CDR3 is 13 residues. Germline assignment: CDR1 SNHLY and CDR2 FYNNEI. This CDR3 reads CASSDGGQETQYF. DNA of the CDR3: TGTGCCAGCAGTGACGGGGGCCAAGAGACCCAGTACTTC.

The V call is TRBV27, the J call TRBJ1-3; D possibly corresponds to TRBD1 (5 bases). Germline V lookup: CDR1 MNHEY, CDR2 SMNVEV (reference sequence). The V gene lost 5 bases and the J gene lost 0 bases, with 8 bases spanning the gap. The CDR3 sequence is 14 residues long. CDR3 nucleotides: TGTGCCAGCAGTCCCGACAGCTCTGGAAACACCATATATTTT. As protein: CASSPDSSGNTIYF.

The CDR3 coding sequence is TGCGCCAGCAGCCCGGTGGCGGGGGGGCAAGAGACCCAGTACTTC. Protein sequence: CASSPVAGGQETQYF. V usage is TRBV4-1 and J usage is TRBJ2-5; 9 nucleotides agree with TRBD2. The germline gives CDR1 MGHRA, CDR2 YSYEKL. The CDR3 has 15 residues. The trim removed 4 bases at V and 2 bases at J, leaving 5 bases unmatched.

This rearrangement joins TRBV6-5 to TRBJ1-5; a weak D match, TRBD1 (5 bases). The CDR3 runs 14 residues. The ends were cut back, 8 bases at V and 4 bases at J, with 15 bases in the middle. Germline-derived CDR1 and CDR2 are MNHEY and SVGAGI. The CDR3 is CASSPDTWNQPQHF. CDR3 nucleotides: TGTGCCAGCTCACCGGACACGTGGAATCAGCCCCAGCATTTT.

V and J are TRBV11-3 and TRBJ2-7, with D maybe TRBD2 (7 bases). The V gene's germline CDR1 is SGHNT and CDR2 YENEEA. Trimming cost V 5 bases and J 5 bases, with 13 bases left between them. This CDR3 is 13 amino acids long. Here the CDR3 reads CASSTTGRDEQYF. The CDR3 DNA follows: TGTGCCAGCAGCACTACAGGGAGGGACGAGCAGTACTTC.

The rearrangement joins TRBV5-8 to TRBJ2-5; 10 bases are a match to TRBD2. V lost 0 bases, J lost 1 base, and 3 bases stayed unmatched. This CDR3 spans 16 amino acids. In germline, CDR1 is SGHTS, CDR2 YDEGEE. CDR3 in amino acids: CASSLGLAGVQETQYF. CDR3 in DNA: TGTGCCAGCAGCTTGGGGCTAGCGGGGGTCCAAGAGACCCAGTACTTC.

The CDR3 spells CASSEYGGGTEAFF. CDR3 bases: TGTGCCAGCAGTGAATATGGGGGGGGCACTGAAGCTTTCTTT. V and J are TRBV25-1 and TRBJ1-1, with D tentatively TRBD1 (5 bases). This CDR3 has 14 residues. The germline gives CDR1 MGHDK, CDR2 SYGVNS. Trimming pared 0 bases from V and 4 bases from J, leaving 9 bases between.

This clone has a single count. This chain links TRBV12-3 or TRBV12-4 with TRBJ2-7, with D tentatively TRBD2 (5 bases). V was shortened by 6 bases and J by 2 bases, with 11 bases between the two germline ends. The CDR3 covers 13 residues. CDR3 sequence (DNA): TGTGCCAGCAGCCCAGGACTTCCCTACGAGCAGTACTTC. Translating gives CASSPGLPYEQYF.

The sample holds one count of this clone. The V call is TRBV9, the J call TRBJ2-1; tentative D call: TRBD2 (6 bases). The CDR3 sequence is 17 residues long. CDR1 is SGDLS, CDR2 YYNGEE, per germline. The V end was cut by 2 bases, the J end by 6 bases, with 21 bases between. The CDR3 bases are TGTGCCAGCAGCGTCCTCCCGGGACTCTTTAGGGGCAATGAGCAGTTCTTC. Translation: CASSVLPGLFRGNEQFF. Supplemented by reference TRBV9 and TRBJ2-1, the full variable domain reads DSGVTQTPKHLITATGQRVTLRCSPRSGDLSVYWYQQSLDQGLQFLIQYYNGEERAKGNILERFSAQQFPDLHSELNLSSLELGDSALYFCASSVLPGLFRGNEQFFGPGTRLTVL.

This clone was detected only once. CDR3 residues: CATSDPSGGGEAFF. The DNA for the CDR3 is TGTGCCACCAGTGATCCTTCAGGAGGTGGTGAAGCTTTCTTT. The chain couples TRBV24-1 to TRBJ1-1; D gene unclear. V was cut by 3 bases and J by 7 bases, with 14 bases left in between. The CDR3 spans 14 residues. Per germline, CDR1 KGHDR and CDR2 SFDVKD.

The J gene is TRBJ1-1, the V gene TRBV28; the match to TRBD1 covers 7 bases. Germline trimming cut 4 bases from V and 9 bases from J; bases unmatched to any gene: 11. Germline V gives CDR1 MDHEN, CDR2 SYDVKM. This CDR3 spans 14 amino acids. The DNA for the CDR3 is TGTGCCAGCAGTTACCCACAGGGGCGAGGGAAAGCTTTCTTT. Protein: CASSYPQGRGKAFF.

V usage is TRBV7-9 and J usage is TRBJ2-7; 11 bases agree with TRBD2. Germline values: CDR1 SEHNR, CDR2 FQNEAQ (reference sequence). Trimming at V came to 3 bases and at J to 1 base, leaving 8 bases not matched to a gene. CDR3 length: 17 amino acids. CDR3 sequence reads: CASSLGGLADHSYEQYF. The CDR3 nucleotides are TGTGCCAGCAGCTTGGGGGGACTAGCGGATCATTCCTACGAGCAGTACTTC. Full variable domain (remainder filled in from reference TRBV7-9 and TRBJ2-7): DTGVSQNPRHKITKRGQNVTFRCDPISEHNRLYWYRQTLGQGPEFLTYFQNEAQLEKSRLLSDRFSAERPKGSFSTLEIQRTEQGDSAMYLCASSLGGLADHSYEQYFGPGTRLTVT.

CDR3 protein: CASSQDAGQGDYEQYF. In nucleotides, the CDR3 is TGTGCCAGCAGCCAAGATGCGGGGCAGGGCGACTACGAGCAGTACTTC. The chain is built from TRBV4-2 and TRBJ2-7; D may be TRBD2 (6 bases). Trimming stripped 0 bases from V and 3 bases from J, with 15 bases between. Germline CDR1 LGHNA, CDR2 YNFKEQ. The CDR3 is made up of 16 amino acids.

This clone showed up just once. The chain employs TRBV4-2 and TRBJ2-7; 11 nucleotides agree with TRBD1. Losses at the gene ends were 4 bases for V and 4 bases for J; bases not matched to a gene: 9. Germline CDR1 and CDR2: LGHNA and YNFKEQ. The CDR3 contains 16 residues. The CDR3 DNA reads as TGTGCCAGCAGCCGCACCGGGACAGGGGGACTGTACGAGCAGTACTTC. Translation gives CASSRTGTGGLYEQYF.

The CDR3 loop is CSVDSGGQKTQYF. The CDR3 coding sequence is TGCAGCGTTGATTCGGGGGGGCAAAAGACCCAGTACTTC. The chain carries TRBV29-1 and TRBJ2-5; 8 nucleotides align to TRBD2. The trim removed 3 bases at V and 6 bases at J, leaving 6 bases unmatched. This CDR3 spans 13 amino acids. The V gene's germline CDR1 is SQVTM and CDR2 ANQGSEA. Drawing the rest from reference TRBV29-1 and TRBJ2-5, the complete variable domain is SAVISQKPSRDICQRGTSLTIQCQVDSQVTMMFWYRQQPGQSLTLIATANQGSEATYESGFVIDKFPISRPNLTFSTLTVSNMSPEDSSIYLCSVDSGGQKTQYFGPGTRLLVL.

The table lists this clone with a few counts. The V gene is TRBV9, the J gene TRBJ1-1, with TRBD1 as a possible D gene (5 bases). From germline, CDR1 is SGDLS and CDR2 YYNGEE. CDR3 length: 13 amino acids. Trimming took off 2 bases at V and 5 bases at J, with 10 bases between the two ends. CDR3 loop: CASSVHQGTEAFF. The DNA for the CDR3 is TGTGCCAGCAGCGTCCATCAGGGAACTGAAGCTTTCTTT.

This rearrangement joins TRBV7-9 to TRBJ1-1; 7 positions match TRBD1. Germline V lookup: CDR1 SEHNR, CDR2 FQNEAQ (reference sequence). This CDR3 region has 13 residues. Germline trimming cut 1 base from V and 4 bases from J; bases unmatched to any gene: 0. The CDR3 spells CASSLGDSTEAFF. DNA for the CDR3: TGTGCCAGCAGCTTAGGGGACAGCACTGAAGCTTTCTTT.